One sample yielded the 30 T cell receptor beta chains listed below, sequenced in a study of blood T cell repertoires in COVID-19. This table comes from immunoSEQ multiplex PCR, and its TCRdb copy is limited to in-frame clones, with some not included. The table shows 150,000 to 200,000 clones, with around 84% occurring only once. Sequenced material: peripheral blood. The receptors were sampled from a woman aged 65 to 85 with COVID-19, enrolled during active disease.

The chain recombines TRBV7-7 with TRBJ2-1, with 10 bases matching TRBD2. V lost 6 bases and J lost 6; bases outside the gene matches: 8. The CDR3 sequence is 15 residues long. Germline CDR1 is SSHAT and CDR2 is FNYEAQ (reference sequence). This CDR3 is CASSSLAGVSNEQFF. CDR3 bases: TGTGCCAGCAGTTCCCTAGCGGGGGTGTCCAATGAGCAGTTCTTC.

J is TRBJ2-2 and V is TRBV2; TRBD2 matches 8 bases. Losses at the gene ends were 2 bases for V and 2 bases for J; bases not matched to a gene: 10. Germline loops: CDR1 SNHLY, CDR2 FYNNEI. This CDR3 spans 18 amino acids. CDR3 protein: CASSEFGGRSLNTGELFF. CDR3 coding DNA: TGTGCCAGCAGTGAATTTGGCGGGAGGAGCCTAAACACCGGGGAGCTGTTTTTT.

The V and J genes are TRBV14 and TRBJ1-1; no reliable D call. Trimming left V 6 bases short and J 0 bases short, with 8 bases between. Germline V CDR1 and CDR2: SGHDN, FVKESK. This CDR3 has 13 amino acids. This CDR3 is CASSNSLNTEAFF. In nucleotides, the CDR3 is TGTGCCAGCAGTAACAGCTTGAACACTGAAGCTTTCTTT. The full variable domain, completed using reference TRBV14 and TRBJ1-1, is EAGVTQFPSHSVIEKGQTVTLRCDPISGHDNLYWYRRVMGKEIKFLLHFVKESKQDESGMPNNRFLAERTGGTYSTLKVQPAELEDSGVYFCASSNSLNTEAFFGQGTRLTVV.

This chain joins TRBV10-3 and TRBJ1-4; 9 bases agree with TRBD1. Losses at the gene ends were 6 bases for V and 6 bases for J; bases not matched to a gene: 5. CDR1 is ENHRY and CDR2 is SYGVKD in the germline V gene. CDR3 size: 14 residues. CDR3 sequence (DNA): TGTGCCATCAGATCGGGACAGGGCGATGAAAAACTGTTTTTT. This translates into CAIRSGQGDEKLFF.

The chain employs TRBV28 and TRBJ1-2, with no clear D. The V end was cut by 5 bases, the J end by 0 bases, with 10 bases between. This CDR3 has 14 amino acids. Germline V gene sequence: CDR1 MDHEN, CDR2 SYDVKM. The CDR3 here is CASSPQIANYGYTF. The CDR3 DNA follows: TGTGCCAGCAGTCCTCAAATAGCTAACTATGGCTACACCTTC.

V gene TRBV5-6 combines with J gene TRBJ2-5, with 8 bases identical to TRBD2. With 4 bases clipped from V and 4 bases from J, the junction kept 6 bases outside the gene matches. The germline V gene encodes CDR1 SGHDT and CDR2 YYEEEE. The CDR3 length is 14 residues. CDR3 DNA sequence: TGTGCCAGCAGCAAGGGGACTAGGAGAGAGACCCAGTACTTC. Amino acid sequence: CASSKGTRRETQYF.

The rearrangement links TRBV15 to TRBJ1-1; D unresolved. There are 14 residues in the CDR3. Trimming took off 5 bases at V and 4 bases at J, with 14 bases between the two ends. The V gene's germline CDR1 is LNHNV and CDR2 YYDKDF (reference sequence). CDR3 protein: CATSLREVSTEAFF. The DNA for the CDR3 is TGTGCCACCAGCCTACGAGAGGTGAGCACTGAAGCTTTCTTT.

The chain couples TRBV29-1 to TRBJ2-1; D is ambiguous. Trimming removed 4 bases at V and 8 bases at J, with 12 bases between. Germline values: CDR1 SQVTM, CDR2 ANQGSEA. The length of the CDR3 is 12 residues. CDR3 sequence reads: CSVAAAADEQFF. The CDR3 coding sequence is TGCAGCGTTGCGGCCGCCGCGGATGAGCAGTTCTTC.

The chain is built from TRBV6-4 and TRBJ1-1, with 7 bases that match TRBD1. Germline CDR1 MRHNA, CDR2 SNTAGT. The CDR3 extends over 14 amino acids. J gave up 5 bases and V 6 bases, and 9 bases lay outside the gene matches. The CDR3 sequence: CASSEQGWETEAFF. The CDR3, as DNA: TGTGCCAGCAGCGAACAGGGGTGGGAAACTGAAGCTTTCTTT.

J is TRBJ2-3 and V is TRBV27; TRBD2 matches at 9 bases. From germline, CDR1 is MNHEY and CDR2 SMNVEV (reference sequence). V was clipped by 2 bases and J by 0 bases; unmatched bases: 9. The CDR3 covers 18 residues. In DNA form, the CDR3 reads TGTGCCAGCAGTTTAGGGCTAGCGGGGACTACTAGCACAGATACGCAGTATTTT. Translation gives CASSLGLAGTTSTDTQYF.

This clone was counted once. The gene calls are TRBV28 and TRBJ2-1; TRBD1 agrees at 9 bases. The CDR3 sequence is 16 residues long. The germline gives CDR1 MDHEN, CDR2 SYDVKM. The junction had 7 bases not matched to a gene; V was cut back by 4 bases and J by 3 bases. The CDR3 bases are TGTGCCAGCAGTTCCGGGACAGGGACCTACTACAATGAGCAGTTCTTC. Translation: CASSSGTGTYYNEQFF.

This clone was detected once. This chain uses TRBV29-1 with TRBJ2-7; TRBD2 is a possible D gene (5 bases). There are 11 residues in the CDR3. Trimming took off 6 bases at V and 6 bases at J, with 12 bases between the two ends. Looked up from germline, CDR1 is SQVTM and CDR2 is ANQGSEA. In DNA form, the CDR3 reads TGCAGCGTACGGAGAGGGAGCGAGCAGTACTTC. Translating gives CSVRRGSEQYF.

The CDR3 loop is CASSPGQITNEKLFF. CDR3 sequence (DNA): TGTGCCAGCTCACCAGGCCAGATTACTAATGAAAAACTGTTTTTT. V and J are TRBV18 and TRBJ1-4; no firm D call. CDR3 size: 15 residues. Germline V gene lookup returns CDR1 KGHSH and CDR2 LQKENI. V lost 2 bases to trimming and J lost 2 bases, with 9 bases between them. Looking up the rest from reference TRBV18 and TRBJ1-4 gives the full variable domain: NAGVMQNPRHLVRRRGQEARLRCSPMKGHSHVYWYRQLPEEGLKFMVYLQKENIIDESGMPKERFSAEFPKEGPSILRIQQVVRGDSAAYFCASSPGQITNEKLFFGSGTQLSVL.

This clone appeared a single time. The chain has TRBV6-5 and TRBJ2-2; D is possibly TRBD2 (5 bases). Germline V lookup: CDR1 MNHEY, CDR2 SVGAGI. The CDR3 spans 15 residues. V lost 6 bases to trimming and J lost 5 bases, with 16 bases between them. The CDR3 DNA follows: TGTGCCAGCAGAGTCCAGGAGGCTGGTACCGGGGAGCTGTTTTTT. This codes for CASRVQEAGTGELFF.

This clone was seen more than once but under ten times. V usage is TRBV7-8 and J usage is TRBJ1-5, with D tentatively TRBD1 (5 bases). CDR3 size: 16 residues. Germline V gives CDR1 SGHVS, CDR2 FQNEAQ. V was clipped by 0 bases and J by 5 bases, with 14 bases between them. CDR3 sequence reads: CASSLAGQGGYQPQHF. CDR3 nucleotide sequence: TGTGCCAGCAGCTTAGCCGGCCAGGGAGGGTATCAGCCCCAGCATTTT.

The V call is TRBV19, the J call TRBJ1-1, with 7 bases fitting TRBD1. Germline trimming cut 8 bases from V and 7 bases from J; bases unmatched to any gene: 10. The CDR3 is made up of 13 amino acids. Germline V gives CDR1 LNHDA, CDR2 SQIVND (reference sequence). The CDR3 sequence: CASEKKGANEAFF. CDR3 in DNA: TGTGCCAGTGAAAAGAAGGGGGCCAATGAAGCTTTCTTT.

This chain joins TRBV28 and TRBJ1-5, with a tentative D call TRBD1 (6 bases). Germline-derived CDR1 and CDR2 are MDHEN and SYDVKM. The CDR3 has 14 residues. V lost 7 bases, J lost 8 bases, and 18 bases lay in between. The CDR3 region has the DNA TGTGCCAGCACTCTCACACAGGACAGAAAGCCCCAGCATTTT. Protein product: CASTLTQDRKPQHF.

This chain joins TRBV5-4 and TRBJ1-1, with 8 bases aligning to TRBD1. CDR3 length: 16 amino acids. Germline-derived CDR1 and CDR2 are SGHNT and YYREEE (reference sequence). After removal of 3 bases from V and 2 bases from J, the junction contained 9 bases not matched to a gene. DNA of the CDR3: TGTGCCAGCAGCTATCAGGGGGCGGGTAGAAACACTGAAGCTTTCTTT. Protein sequence: CASSYQGAGRNTEAFF.

This clone showed up just once. The chain is built from TRBV2 and TRBJ2-1, with 12 bases fitting TRBD2. With 6 bases clipped from V and 9 bases from J, the junction kept 9 bases outside the gene matches. CDR1 and CDR2 from the germline V gene are SNHLY and FYNNEI. CDR3 length: 15 residues. CDR3 coding DNA: TGTGCCAGCAGCCCAGGACTAGCGGGGCCGGGTGAGCAGTTCTTC. Protein: CASSPGLAGPGEQFF.

The genes are TRBV6-6 and TRBJ2-1; perhaps TRBD1 as D (7 bases). CDR1 and CDR2 (germline): MNHNY, SVGAGI (reference sequence). CDR3 length: 15 amino acids. V shed 6 bases and J shed 12 bases, with 24 bases lying between them. CDR3 in amino acids: CASSYDRASRGAQFF. As DNA, the CDR3 is TGTGCCAGCAGCTATGACAGGGCGTCCAGGGGGGCGCAGTTCTTC.

The chain has TRBV7-8 and TRBJ1-1, with D unclear. Germline V gene data show CDR1 as SGHVS and CDR2 as FQNEAQ. The CDR3 is 14 amino acids. Trimming pared 3 bases from V and 8 bases from J, leaving 16 bases between. DNA for the CDR3: TGTGCCAGCAGCTTTCGTACCGGTGCTTGGGAAGCTTTCTTT. This encodes CASSFRTGAWEAFF.

This chain connects TRBV28 to TRBJ2-1, with 8 bases fitting TRBD2. V lost 6 bases, J lost 4 bases, and 8 bases stayed unmatched. Germline V gene data show CDR1 as MDHEN and CDR2 as SYDVKM. CDR3 length: 15 amino acids. In DNA form, the CDR3 reads TGTGCCAGCAGGGAACCGGGACTAGGGTACAATGAGCAGTTCTTC. Translated, it gives CASREPGLGYNEQFF.

This rearrangement joins TRBV2 to TRBJ2-3; a possible D gene is TRBD1 (5 bases). V was cut by 6 bases and J by 2 bases, with 9 bases left in between. The CDR3 contains 13 residues. Germline CDR1 SNHLY, CDR2 FYNNEI. The CDR3 coding sequence is TGTGCCAGCAGAGGGGATCCCACAGATACGCAGTATTTT. Translation: CASRGDPTDTQYF.

The chain uses TRBV10-1 and TRBJ2-3, with TRBD2 as a possible D gene (5 bases). This CDR3 is built from 16 residues. Germline-derived CDR1 and CDR2 are WNHNN and SYGVQD (reference sequence). V lost 5 bases, J lost 0 bases, and 15 bases lay in between. CDR3 loop: CASSLGSDSSTDTQYF. The CDR3, as DNA: TGCGCCAGCAGTCTTGGATCGGACTCTAGCACAGATACGCAGTATTTT.

This clone was recorded once. The CDR3 spells CASSPRDRGFMNTEAFF. The CDR3 region has the DNA TGTGCCAGCTCACCTCGGGACAGGGGGTTCATGAACACTGAAGCTTTCTTT. The chain joins TRBV18 to TRBJ1-1; 11 nucleotides agree with TRBD1. Germline assignment: CDR1 KGHSH and CDR2 LQKENI. The V gene end was trimmed by 3 bases and the J gene end by 0 bases; junction bases not matched to a gene: 6. CDR3 size: 17 residues.

The genes are TRBV7-8 and TRBJ1-6; D is perhaps TRBD1 (6 bases). The CDR3 sequence is 16 residues long. Germline V lookup: CDR1 SGHVS, CDR2 FQNEAQ. Deletions cut 5 bases from V and 6 bases from J, with 17 bases between. The CDR3 region is CASSISTGIRNSPLHF. The CDR3 DNA reads TGTGCCAGCAGCATATCTACAGGGATTCGTAATTCACCCCTCCACTTT.

The J gene is TRBJ2-6, the V gene TRBV21-1; the D call TRBD2 from the table was never checked on the DNA. TRBV21-1 represents a pseudogene. The CDR3 runs to 16 residues. The CDR3 coding sequence is TGTGCCAGCAGCATTTTCGGGTTGAGCGGGGCCAACGTCCTGACTTTC. As protein: CASSIFGLSGANVLTF.

This clone has just one count. This sequence joins TRBV6-1 and TRBJ2-1; D gene ambiguous. The CDR3 loop spans 15 amino acids. Trimming took off 7 bases at V and 6 bases at J, with 19 bases between the two ends. CDR1 is MNHNS and CDR2 is SASEGT in the germline V gene. Written as DNA, the CDR3 is TGTGCCAGCACCCATGTTTTTCAGGAATCCAATGAGCAGTTCTTC. It codes for CASTHVFQESNEQFF.

CDR3 DNA: TGCGCCAGCAGCTCCGCCCAGGGCGATGAGCAGTTCTTC. Translating gives CASSSAQGDEQFF. The V call is TRBV5-1, the J call TRBJ2-1; maybe TRBD1 (5 bases). CDR1 and CDR2 from the germline V gene are SGHRS and YFSETQ. V was pared by 3 bases and J by 8 bases, with 12 bases between. The CDR3 covers 13 residues.

This rearrangement joins TRBV7-8 to TRBJ1-5; D uncertain. Germline values: CDR1 SGHVS, CDR2 FQNEAQ. V lost 2 bases to trimming and J lost 1 base, with 15 bases between them. This CDR3 has 17 residues. In DNA form, the CDR3 reads TGTGCCAGCAGCTTAAGGAGGCACCGGCTAAGCAATCAGCCCCAGCATTTT. Protein: CASSLRRHRLSNQPQHF.